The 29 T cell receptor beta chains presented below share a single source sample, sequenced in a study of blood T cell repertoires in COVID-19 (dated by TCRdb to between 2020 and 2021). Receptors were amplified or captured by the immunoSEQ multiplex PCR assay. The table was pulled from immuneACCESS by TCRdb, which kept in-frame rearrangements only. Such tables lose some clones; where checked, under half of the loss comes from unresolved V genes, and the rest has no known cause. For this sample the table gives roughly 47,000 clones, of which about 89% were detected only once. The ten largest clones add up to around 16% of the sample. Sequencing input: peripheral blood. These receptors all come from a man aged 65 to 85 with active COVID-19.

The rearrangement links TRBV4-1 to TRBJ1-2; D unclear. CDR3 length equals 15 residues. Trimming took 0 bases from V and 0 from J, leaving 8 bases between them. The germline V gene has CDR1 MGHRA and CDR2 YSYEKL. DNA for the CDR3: TGCGCCAGCAGCCAAGATGTAAACACTAACTATGGCTACACCTTC. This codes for CASSQDVNTNYGYTF.

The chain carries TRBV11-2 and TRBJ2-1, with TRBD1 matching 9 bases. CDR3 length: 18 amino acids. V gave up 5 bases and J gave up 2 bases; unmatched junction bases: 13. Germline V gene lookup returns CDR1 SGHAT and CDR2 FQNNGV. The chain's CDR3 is CASSLVGLGTGPYNEQFF. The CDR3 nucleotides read TGTGCCAGCAGCCTAGTGGGGCTGGGGACAGGGCCCTACAATGAGCAGTTCTTC.

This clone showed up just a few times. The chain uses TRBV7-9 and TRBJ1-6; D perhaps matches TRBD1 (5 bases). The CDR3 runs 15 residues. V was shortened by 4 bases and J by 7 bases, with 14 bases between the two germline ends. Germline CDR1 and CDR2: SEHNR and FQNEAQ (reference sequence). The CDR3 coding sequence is TGTGCCAGCAGCTCTTTTGACAGCCGAAATTCACCCCTCCACTTT. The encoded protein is CASSSFDSRNSPLHF.

CDR3 DNA: TGTGCCAGCAGCTTGTTGCAACAAGGAAACACCATATATTTT. The encoded protein is CASSLLQQGNTIYF. The genes are TRBV5-6 and TRBJ1-3; D is unresolved. Per the germline V gene, CDR1 is SGHDT and CDR2 is YYEEEE. Trimming stripped 1 base from V and 4 bases from J, with 9 bases between. There are 14 residues in the CDR3.

This chain's CDR3 is CASISRNTGELFF. The CDR3 DNA sequence: TGCGCCAGCATATCTCGGAACACCGGGGAGCTGTTTTTT. The chain recombines TRBV10-2 with TRBJ2-2, with no clear D. CDR3 size: 13 residues. Germline V lookup: CDR1 WSHSY, CDR2 SAAADI. V was cut by 7 bases and J by 1 base, with 7 bases left in between.

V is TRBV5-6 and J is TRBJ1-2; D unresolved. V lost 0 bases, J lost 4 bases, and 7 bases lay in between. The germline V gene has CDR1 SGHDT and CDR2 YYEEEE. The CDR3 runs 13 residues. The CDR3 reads CASSLAPGYGYTF. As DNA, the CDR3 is TGTGCCAGCAGCTTGGCCCCAGGCTATGGCTACACCTTC. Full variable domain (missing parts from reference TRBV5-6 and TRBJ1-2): DAGVTQSPTHLIKTRGQQVTLRCSPKSGHDTVSWYQQALGQGPQFIFQYYEEEERQRGNFPDRFSGHQFPNYSSELNVNALLLGDSALYLCASSLAPGYGYTFGSGTRLTVV.

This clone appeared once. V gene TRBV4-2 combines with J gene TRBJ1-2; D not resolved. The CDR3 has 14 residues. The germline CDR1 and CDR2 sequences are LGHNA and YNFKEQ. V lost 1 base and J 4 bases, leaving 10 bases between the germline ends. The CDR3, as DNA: TGTGCCAGCAGCCAAGTAAGGAGCAGCTATGGCTACACCTTC. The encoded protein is CASSQVRSSYGYTF.

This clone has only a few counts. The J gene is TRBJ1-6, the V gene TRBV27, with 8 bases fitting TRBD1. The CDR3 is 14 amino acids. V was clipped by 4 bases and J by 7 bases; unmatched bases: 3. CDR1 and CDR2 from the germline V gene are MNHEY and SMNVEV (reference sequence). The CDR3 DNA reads TGTGCCAGCAGTTATCGGGACAGGAATTCACCCCTCCACTTT. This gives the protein CASSYRDRNSPLHF.

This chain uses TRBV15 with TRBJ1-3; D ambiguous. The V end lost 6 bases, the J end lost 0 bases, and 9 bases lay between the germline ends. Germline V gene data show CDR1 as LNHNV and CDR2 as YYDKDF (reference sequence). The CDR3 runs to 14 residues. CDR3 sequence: CATRGPYSGNTIYF. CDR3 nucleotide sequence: TGTGCCACCAGGGGCCCATACTCTGGAAACACCATATATTTT. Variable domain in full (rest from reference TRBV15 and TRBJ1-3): DAMVIQNPRYQVTQFGKPVTLSCSQTLNHNVMYWYQQKSSQAPKLLFHYYDKDFNNEADTPDNFQSRRPNTSFCFLDIRSPGLGDTAMYLCATRGPYSGNTIYFGEGSWLTVV.

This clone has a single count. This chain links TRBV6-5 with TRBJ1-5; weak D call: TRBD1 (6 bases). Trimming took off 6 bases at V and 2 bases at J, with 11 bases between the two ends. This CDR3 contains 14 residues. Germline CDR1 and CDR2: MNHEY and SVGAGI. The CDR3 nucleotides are TGTGCCAGCAGCTTGGGGGCGGGCAATCAGCCCCAGCATTTT. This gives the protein CASSLGAGNQPQHF.

CDR3: CASSGQGATEAFF. The CDR3 nucleotides are TGTGCCAGCAGCGGACAGGGGGCGACTGAAGCTTTCTTT. The chain has TRBV3-1 (or the pseudogene TRBV3-2) and TRBJ1-1; 11 bases align to TRBD1. The junction had 1 base not matched to a gene; V was cut back by 5 bases and J by 5 bases. The CDR3 is 13 residues long. Germline loops: CDR1 LGHDT, CDR2 YNNKEL (reference sequence).

CDR3 nucleotide sequence: TGTGCTAGTGGTTTGGTCTCCGACAGTTTCCAGACTGGAAACACCATATATTTT. This gives the protein CASGLVSDSFQTGNTIYF. This chain uses TRBV12-5 with TRBJ1-3; the D gene is possibly TRBD1 (5 bases). V was pared by 0 bases and J by 2 bases, with 17 bases between. The germline gives CDR1 LGHNT, CDR2 FRNRAP. This CDR3 is 18 amino acids long. Variable domain in full (rest from reference TRBV12-5 and TRBJ1-3): DARVTQTPRHKVTEMGQEVTMRCQPILGHNTVFWYRQTMMQGLELLAYFRNRAPLDDSGMPKDRFSAEMPDATLATLKIQPSEPRDSAVYFCASGLVSDSFQTGNTIYFGEGSWLTVV.

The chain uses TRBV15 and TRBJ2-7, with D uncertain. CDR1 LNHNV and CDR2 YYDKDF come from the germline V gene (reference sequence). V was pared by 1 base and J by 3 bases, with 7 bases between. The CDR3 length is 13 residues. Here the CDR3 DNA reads TGTGCCACCAGCAGAGGCGCAGGCTACGAGCAGTACTTC. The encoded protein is CATSRGAGYEQYF.

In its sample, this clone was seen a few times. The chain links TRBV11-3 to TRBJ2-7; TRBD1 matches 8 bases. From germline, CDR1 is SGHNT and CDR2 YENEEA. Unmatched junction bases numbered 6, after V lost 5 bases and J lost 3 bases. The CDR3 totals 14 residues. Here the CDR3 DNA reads TGTGCCAGCAGCCCGAGGACAGGGAACTACGAGCAGTACTTC. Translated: CASSPRTGNYEQYF.

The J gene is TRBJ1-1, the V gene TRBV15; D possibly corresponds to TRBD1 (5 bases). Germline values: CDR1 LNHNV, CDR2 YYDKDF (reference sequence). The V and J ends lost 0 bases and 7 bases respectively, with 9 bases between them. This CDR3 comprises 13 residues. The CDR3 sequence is CATSRDWGGEAFF. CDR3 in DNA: TGTGCCACCAGCAGAGATTGGGGGGGTGAAGCTTTCTTT.

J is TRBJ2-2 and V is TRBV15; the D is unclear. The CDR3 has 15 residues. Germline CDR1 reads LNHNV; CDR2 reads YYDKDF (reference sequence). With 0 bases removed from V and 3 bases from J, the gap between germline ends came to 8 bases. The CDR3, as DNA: TGTGCCACCAGCAGAGATCCCGTATACACCGGGGAGCTGTTTTTT. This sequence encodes CATSRDPVYTGELFF. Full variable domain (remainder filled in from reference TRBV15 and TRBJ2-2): DAMVIQNPRYQVTQFGKPVTLSCSQTLNHNVMYWYQQKSSQAPKLLFHYYDKDFNNEADTPDNFQSRRPNTSFCFLDIRSPGLGDTAMYLCATSRDPVYTGELFFGEGSRLTVL.

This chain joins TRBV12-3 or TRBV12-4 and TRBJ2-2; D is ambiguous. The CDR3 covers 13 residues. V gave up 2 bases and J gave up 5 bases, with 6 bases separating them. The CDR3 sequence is CASSLTSTGELFF. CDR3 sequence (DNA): TGTGCCAGCAGTTTAACCAGTACCGGGGAGCTGTTTTTT.

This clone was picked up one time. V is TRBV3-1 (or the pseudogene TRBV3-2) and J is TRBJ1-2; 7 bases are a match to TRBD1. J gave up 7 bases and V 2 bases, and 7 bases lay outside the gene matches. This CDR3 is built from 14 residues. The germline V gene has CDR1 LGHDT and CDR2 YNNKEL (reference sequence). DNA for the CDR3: TGTGCCAGCAGCCAAAATAGGGGGCGGGCTGGCTACACCTTC. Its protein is CASSQNRGRAGYTF.

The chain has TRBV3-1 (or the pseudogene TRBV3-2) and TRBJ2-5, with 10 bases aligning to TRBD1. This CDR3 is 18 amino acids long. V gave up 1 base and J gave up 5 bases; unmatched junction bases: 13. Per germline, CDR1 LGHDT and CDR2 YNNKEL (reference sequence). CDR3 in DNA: TGTGCCAGCAGCCAAGTGTACCCCGGACAGGGGGTCGGCGAGACCCAGTACTTC. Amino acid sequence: CASSQVYPGQGVGETQYF.

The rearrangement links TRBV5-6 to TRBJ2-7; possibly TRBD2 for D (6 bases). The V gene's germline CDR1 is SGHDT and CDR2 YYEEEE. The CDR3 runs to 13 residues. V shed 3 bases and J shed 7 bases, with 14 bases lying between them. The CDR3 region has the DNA TGTGCCAGCAGCTACGGGTCCGGAGGGGAGCAGTACTTC. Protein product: CASSYGSGGEQYF. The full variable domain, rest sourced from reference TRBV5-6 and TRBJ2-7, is DAGVTQSPTHLIKTRGQQVTLRCSPKSGHDTVSWYQQALGQGPQFIFQYYEEEERQRGNFPDRFSGHQFPNYSSELNVNALLLGDSALYLCASSYGSGGEQYFGPGTRLTVT.

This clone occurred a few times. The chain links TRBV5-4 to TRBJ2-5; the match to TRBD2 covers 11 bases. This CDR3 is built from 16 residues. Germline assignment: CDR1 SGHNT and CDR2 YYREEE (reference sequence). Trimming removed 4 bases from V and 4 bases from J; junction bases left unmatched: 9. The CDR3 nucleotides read TGTGCCAGCAGCGCATCTCGACTAGCGGGGACAGAGACCCAGTACTTC. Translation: CASSASRLAGTETQYF.

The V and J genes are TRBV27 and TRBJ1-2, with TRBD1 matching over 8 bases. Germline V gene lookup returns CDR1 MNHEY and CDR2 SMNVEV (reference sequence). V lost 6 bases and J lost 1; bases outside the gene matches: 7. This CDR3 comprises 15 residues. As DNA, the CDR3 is TGTGCCAGCAGCCCGGGGACAGGCCTTAACTATGGCTACACCTTC. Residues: CASSPGTGLNYGYTF.

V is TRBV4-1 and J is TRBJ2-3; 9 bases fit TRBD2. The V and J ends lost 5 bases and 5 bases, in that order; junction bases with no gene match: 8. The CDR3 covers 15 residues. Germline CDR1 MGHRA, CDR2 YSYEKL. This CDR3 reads CASSFQRGAKDTQYF. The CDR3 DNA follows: TGCGCCAGCAGCTTTCAGCGGGGGGCCAAAGATACGCAGTATTTT.

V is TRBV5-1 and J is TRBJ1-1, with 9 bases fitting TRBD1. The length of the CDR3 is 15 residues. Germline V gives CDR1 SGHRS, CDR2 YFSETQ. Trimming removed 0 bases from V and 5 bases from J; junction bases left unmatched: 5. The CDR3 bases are TGCGCCAGCAGCTTGGGGGGACAGGGTCGGACTGAAGCTTTCTTT. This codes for CASSLGGQGRTEAFF. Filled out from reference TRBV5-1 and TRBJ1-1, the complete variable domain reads KAGVTQTPRYLIKTRGQQVTLSCSPISGHRSVSWYQQTPGQGLQFLFEYFSETQRNKGNFPGRFSGRQFSNSRSEMNVSTLELGDSALYLCASSLGGQGRTEAFFGQGTRLTVV.

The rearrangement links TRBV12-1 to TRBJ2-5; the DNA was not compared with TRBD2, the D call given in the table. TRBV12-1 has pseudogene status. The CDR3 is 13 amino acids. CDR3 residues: CASSFAPSSPQYF. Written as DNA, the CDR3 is TGTGCCAGCAGCTTTGCGCCCTCTAGCCCCCAGTACTTC.

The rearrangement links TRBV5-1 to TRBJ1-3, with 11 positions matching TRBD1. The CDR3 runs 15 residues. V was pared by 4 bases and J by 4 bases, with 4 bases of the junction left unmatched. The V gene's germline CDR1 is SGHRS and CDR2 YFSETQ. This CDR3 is CASSVGTGGGNTIYF. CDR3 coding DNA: TGCGCCAGCAGCGTCGGGACAGGGGGAGGAAACACCATATATTTT.

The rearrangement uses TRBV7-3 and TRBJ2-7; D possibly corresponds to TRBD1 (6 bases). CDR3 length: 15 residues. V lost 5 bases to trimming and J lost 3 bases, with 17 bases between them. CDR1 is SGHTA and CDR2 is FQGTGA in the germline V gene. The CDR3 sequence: CASSPSGTPGYEQYF. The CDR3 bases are TGTGCCAGCAGCCCTTCGGGGACACCGGGCTACGAGCAGTACTTC.

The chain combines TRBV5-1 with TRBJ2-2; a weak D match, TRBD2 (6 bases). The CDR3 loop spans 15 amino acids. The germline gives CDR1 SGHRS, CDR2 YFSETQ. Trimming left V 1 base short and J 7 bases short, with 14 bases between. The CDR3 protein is CASSLSGAENGELFF. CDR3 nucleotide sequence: TGCGCCAGCAGCTTGTCGGGAGCGGAAAACGGGGAGCTGTTTTTT.

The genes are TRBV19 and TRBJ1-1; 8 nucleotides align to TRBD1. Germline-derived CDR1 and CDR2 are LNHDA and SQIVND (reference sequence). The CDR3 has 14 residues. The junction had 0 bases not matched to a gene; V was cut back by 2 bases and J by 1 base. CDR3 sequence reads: CASSIQGANTEAFF. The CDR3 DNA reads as TGTGCCAGTAGTATACAGGGGGCGAACACTGAAGCTTTCTTT.